The TCR beta chain under discussion was sequenced for a study of blood T cell repertoires in COVID-19. At the level of the study: Whether acute or convalescent, the COVID-19 samples came from the United States, Italy and Spain.

Participants had their cohort set by participant-reported clinical history. As processed by the authors: Quantification of nucleated cells was approximated via reference gene primer amplification. Assay used: immunoSEQ multiplex PCR; TCRdb lists only in-frame clones, some missing. For V, J and clone size, that table is used; D and trimming come from the DNA. This table holds roughly 360,000 clones, around 89% found once. The CDR3 spans 19 residues. The sample taken for sequencing was PBMCs or T cells enriched from blood (not recorded which). V is TRBV21-1 and J is TRBJ2-3; the D call of TRBD2 is as the table states it, not checked on the DNA. TRBV21-1 represents a pseudogene. The clonotype was recovered from a woman aged 25 to 39 with acute COVID-19. The CDR3 region is CASTTEVGCGGSSTDTQYF. In DNA, the CDR3 is TGTGCCAGCACCACCGAAGTCGGGTGCGGGGGGTCTAGCACAGATACGCAGTATTTT.